The rows below give T cell receptor beta chains drawn from one sample of a study of breast tumors, draining lymph nodes, adjacent tissues. MiXCR, applied by TCRdb to the multiplex PCR reads, yields one record per CDR3 protein. The table includes 150,000 to 250,000 distinct CDR3 sequences, 31% detected once. Input material: axillary lymph node tissue. The receptors come from a female donor with breast cancer. Some clones in this sample may be carry-over from other donors' samples. Each CDR3 is given with its conserved first and last residue. The order of the fields is clone size, D gene, J gene, V gene, CDR3 protein, CDR3 DNA. The D gene is left open where the match is weak. Clone size, where shown, is once, few, many, or a class for clones that have expanded.

few | . | TRBJ2-2 | TRBV20-1 | CSASEGAPQGELFF | TGCAGTGCCAGCGAAGGGGCTCCACAAGGGGAGCTGTTTTTT
many | . | TRBJ2-7 | TRBV2 | CASSDGVRARAGEQYF | TGTGCCAGCAGTGATGGAGTCAGGGCTAGAGCGGGCGAGCAGTACTTC
. | . | TRBJ2-5 | TRBV20-1 | CSASEGGKTQYF | TGCAGTGCTAGTGAAGGGGGTAAGACCCAGTACTTC
. | . | TRBJ1-6 | TRBV7-8 | CASSLGVRAQTVNNNSPLHF | TGTGCCAGCAGCTTAGGGGTCCGGGCCCAGACAGTAAACAATAATTCACCCCTCCACTTT
many | . | TRBJ2-3 | TRBV7-2 | CASIGGGSTDTQYF | TGTGCCAGCATAGGTGGGGGGAGCACAGATACGCAGTATTTT
many | TRBD2 | TRBJ2-1 | TRBV12-3/TRBV12-4 | CASSAAGGNEQFF | TGTGCCAGCAGTGCGGCGGGAGGGAATGAGCAGTTCTTC
. | TRBD2 | TRBJ2-1 | TRBV24-1 | CATRTSGGGYNEQFF | TGTGCCACCAGGACTAGCGGGGGGGGCTACAATGAGCAGTTCTTC
. | TRBD1 | TRBJ2-7 | TRBV20-1 | CSAREGTGYPERYF | TGCAGTGCTAGGGAGGGGACAGGGTACCCCGAGCGGTACTTC
many | . | TRBJ1-6 | TRBV5-5 | CASTLTGGANSPLHF | TGTGCCAGCACCCTGACGGGGGGGGCTAATTCACCCCTCCACTTT
. | TRBD2 | TRBJ2-1 | TRBV7-2 | CASSRSGRGTGGEQFF | TGTGCCAGCAGCCGTAGCGGGAGGGGGACTGGCGGTGAGCAGTTCTTC
. | . | TRBJ2-2 | TRBV6-1 | CASSELRERRTGELFF | TGTGCCAGCAGTGAATTGAGGGAGCGTCGTACCGGGGAGCTGTTTTTT
many | . | TRBJ1-3 | TRBV15 | CATAVGIGNTIYF | TGTGCCACCGCCGTGGGGATTGGAAACACCATATATTTT
many | TRBD1 | TRBJ1-2 | TRBV19 | CASSTYRGQGYGYTF | TGTGCCAGTAGTACCTACAGGGGGCAAGGCTATGGCTACACCTTC
many | TRBD2 | TRBJ2-5 | TRBV11-1 | CASSLATGRVPETQYF | TGTGCCAGCAGCTTAGCGACCGGGAGGGTCCCGGAGACCCAGTACTTC
many | TRBD1 | TRBJ2-3 | TRBV20-1 | CSARDWGQGAKGTQYF | TGCAGTGCTAGAGATTGGGGACAGGGGGCGAAAGGTACGCAGTATTTT
many | . | TRBJ2-3 | TRBV5-6 | CASILLGADTQYF | TGTGCCAGCATTCTACTCGGGGCAGATACGCAGTATTTT
once | . | TRBJ1-6 | TRBV12-3/TRBV12-4 | CASQSQGRNSPLHF | TGTGCCAGCCAAAGCCAGGGGCGGAATTCACCCCTCCACTTT
many | . | TRBJ2-7 | TRBV27 | CASSLGGRQNEQYF | TGTGCCAGCAGTTTAGGAGGACGCCAAAACGAGCAGTACTTC
. | . | TRBJ1-6 | TRBV2 | CASSGTSSNSPLHF | TGTGCCAGTAGTGGGACATCTTCTAATTCACCCCTCCACTTT
. | . | TRBJ1-3 | TRBV5-5 | CASSFRDTWNSGNTIYF | TGTGCCAGCAGCTTCCGGGACACCTGGAACTCTGGAAACACCATATATTTT
. | TRBD1 | TRBJ2-5 | TRBV18 | CASSPFSYSDRGPRTQYF | TGTGCCAGCTCACCATTTAGCTACTCCGACAGGGGCCCACGGACCCAGTACTTC
. | . | TRBJ1-5 | TRBV5-1 | CASSPGLKDLRPQHF | TGCGCCAGCAGCCCCGGGTTGAAGGACCTCCGGCCCCAGCATTTT
many | TRBD1 | TRBJ1-2 | TRBV27 | CASSPRTGSRGYTF | TGTGCCAGCAGTCCACGGACAGGGTCAAGGGGCTACACCTTC
many | TRBD1 | TRBJ1-2 | TRBV12-3/TRBV12-4 | CASSWGQGLEGYTF | TGTGCCAGCAGTTGGGGACAGGGGCTTGAGGGCTACACCTTC
. | . | TRBJ1-1 | TRBV2 | CASSDEGNTEAFF | TGTGCCAGCAGTGATGAGGGGAACACTGAAGCTTTCTTT
few | . | TRBJ1-6 | TRBV9 | CASSVEAGGSPLHF | TGTGCCAGCAGCGTAGAAGCGGGCGGGTCACCCCTCCACTTT
many | TRBD1 | TRBJ1-2 | TRBV4-1 | CASSQVVSGQPYGYTF | TGCGCCAGCAGCCAAGTAGTCTCGGGACAGCCCTATGGCTACACCTTC
. | TRBD1 | TRBJ2-1 | TRBV7-9 | CASSKGQGTYNEQFF | TGTGCCAGCAGCAAAGGACAGGGGACTTACAATGAACAGTTCTTC
few | TRBD2 | TRBJ2-1 | TRBV20-1 | CSARDGASGATYNEQFF | TGCAGTGCTAGAGATGGGGCTAGCGGGGCTACCTACAATGAGCAGTTCTTT
. | TRBD1 | TRBJ2-7 | TRBV7-2 | CASSLGGQSYEQYF | TGTGCCAGCAGCTTAGGGGGACAGTCCTACGAGCAGTACTTC
many | . | TRBJ2-3 | TRBV9 | CASSVVSPEDTQYF | TGTGCCAGCAGCGTAGTATCCCCGGAAGATACGCAGTATTTT
. | . | TRBJ1-2 | TRBV28 | CASSLRVNYGYTF | TGTGCCAGCAGTTTAAGGGTTAACTATGGCTACACCTTC
once | . | TRBJ2-4 | TRBV7-2 | CASNKPGIAKNIQYF | TGTGCCAGCAACAAACCGGGAATAGCCAAAAACATTCAGTACTTC
many | TRBD1 | TRBJ2-3 | TRBV11-1 | CASSSGQGISTDTQYF | TGTGCCAGCAGCTCCGGACAGGGGATAAGCACAGATACGCAGTATTTT
many | . | TRBJ2-5 | TRBV7-2 | CASSYTGTWGETQYF | TGTGCCAGCAGCTATACAGGGACTTGGGGAGAGACCCAGTACTTC
many | TRBD2 | TRBJ2-7 | TRBV7-3 | CASSLKGGLAGPYEQYF | TGTGCCAGCAGCTTAAAAGGGGGGCTAGCGGGGCCCTACGAGCAGTACTTC
. | TRBD1 | TRBJ1-6 | TRBV2 | CASSRDRLNSPLHF | TGTGCCAGCAGTCGGGACAGGCTTAATTCACCCCTCCACTTT
many | TRBD2 | TRBJ2-3 | TRBV20-1 | CSAGTSGGFTDTQYF | TGCAGTGCTGGGACTAGCGGGGGGTTCACAGATACGCAGTATTTT
many | TRBD2 | TRBJ2-7 | TRBV9 | CASGTSNYEQYF | TGTGCCAGCGGGACTAGCAATTACGAGCAGTACTTC
once | . | TRBJ1-2 | TRBV2 | CASSEQGTNYGYTF | TGTGCCAGCAGTGAGCAGGGCACTAACTATGGCTACACCTTC
many | . | TRBJ1-6 | TRBV30 | CAWSAGVYNSPLHF | TGTGCCTGGAGTGCGGGAGTTTATAATTCACCCCTCCACTTT
many | . | TRBJ2-7 | TRBV19 | CASSTMQGPSTYEQYF | TGTGCCAGTAGTACAATGCAGGGGCCCTCAACCTACGAGCAGTACTTC
many | . | TRBJ2-1 | TRBV19 | CASSIGLVEDEQFF | TGTGCCAGTAGTATAGGACTAGTGGAGGATGAGCAGTTCTTC
many | . | TRBJ1-6 | TRBV11-2 | CASSLVRGGNNSPLHF | TGTGCCAGCAGCTTAGTCCGGGGAGGAAATAATTCACCCCTCCACTTT
. | . | TRBJ1-5 | TRBV10-3 | CAISEPGFGQPQHF | TGTGCCATCAGTGAGCCAGGGTTCGGTCAGCCCCAGCATTTT
many | TRBD2 | TRBJ2-1 | TRBV6-5 | CASSSYRSGRARNEQFF | TGTGCCAGCAGTAGCTACCGAAGCGGGAGGGCCCGGAATGAGCAGTTCTTC
. | . | TRBJ2-6 | TRBV7-3 | CASSTDTGANVLTF | TGTGCCAGCAGCACCGACACCGGGGCCAACGTCCTGACTTTC
many | . | TRBJ2-1 | TRBV5-1 | CASSLDSVASAGEQFF | TGCGCCAGCAGCTTGGATTCGGTAGCGTCTGCGGGGGAGCAGTTCTTC
many | . | TRBJ1-2 | TRBV28 | CASSLGSPSGYTF | TGTGCCAGCAGTTTAGGCAGTCCGTCGGGCTACACCTTC
many | . | TRBJ2-2 | TRBV7-2 | CASSRPVVTGELFF | TGTGCCAGCAGCCGTCCGGTGGTCACCGGGGAGCTGTTTTTT
many | TRBD1 | TRBJ2-5 | TRBV20-1 | CSARIQGKETQYF | TGCAGTGCTAGAATACAGGGGAAAGAGACCCAGTACTTC
many | . | TRBJ1-6 | TRBV30 | CAWGTGTLDSPLHF | TGTGCCTGGGGTACCGGGACACTCGATTCACCCCTCCACTTT
. | TRBD1 | TRBJ2-3 | TRBV2 | CASRITGERGTDTQYF | TGTGCCAGCAGGATTACAGGGGAACGTGGCACAGATACGCAGTATTTT
many | . | TRBJ1-3 | TRBV4-2 | CASSQDWGGSGNTIYF | TGTGCCAGCAGCCAAGATTGGGGGGGATCTGGAAACACCATATATTTT